Listed below are T cell receptor beta chains from one sample, sequenced in a study of identical twins. TCRdb re-derived calls from the 5' RACE reads in MiXCR, one entry per CDR3 protein. The repertoire holds 690,000 or so distinct CDR3 sequences, with under 9% as singletons. This sample was also put to use in a study of yellow fever vaccine responses in identical twins.

The specimen sequenced was PBMCs. The receptors come from a woman younger than 30 in good health. Each CDR3 is given with its conserved first and last residue. The D gene is left open where the match is weak. Clone size is given for some rows only: seen once, a few or many times, or a class if the clone is expanded.

>TRBJ2-2|TRBD1|.|TRBV7-3
CASSHWTGAGGELFF
TGTGCCAGCAGCCACTGGACAGGGGCTGGCGGGGAGCTGTTTTTT
>TRBJ1-4|.|few|TRBV20-1
CSAPTGDEKLFF
TGCAGTGCTCCGACAGGCGATGAAAAACTGTTTTTT
>TRBJ2-7|.|.|TRBV2
CASSDETDDYEQYF
TGTGCCAGCAGTGATGAGACAGATGACTACGAGCAGTACTTC
>TRBJ1-2|.|many|TRBV6-1
CASRSPDLYGYTF
TGTGCCAGCAGATCCCCGGACCTCTATGGCTACACCTTC
>TRBJ1-4|.|.|TRBV25-1
CASSKQGETNEKLFF
TGTGCCAGCAGTAAACAGGGAGAGACTAATGAAAAACTGTTTTTT
>TRBJ2-1|TRBD2|.|TRBV24-1
CATGGTSGREGGSYNEQFF
TGTGCCACCGGGGGGACTAGCGGGAGGGAGGGCGGCTCCTACAATGAGCAGTTCTTC
>TRBJ2-1|TRBD2|many|TRBV29-1
CSVEGNLAGRSYNEQFF
TGCAGCGTTGAAGGAAACCTAGCGGGGCGCTCCTACAATGAGCAGTTCTTC
>TRBJ2-7|.|few|TRBV9
CASSPRTELGEQYF
TGTGCCAGCAGCCCCCGGACAGAGCTAGGCGAGCAGTACTTC
>TRBJ2-1|.|.|TRBV11-2
CASSLGPMDEQFF
TGTGCCAGCAGCTTAGGGCCTATGGATGAGCAGTTCTTC
>TRBJ1-2|TRBD1|.|TRBV3-1
CASSHNTGQIYYGYTF
TGTGCCAGCAGCCATAATACGGGACAGATATATTATGGCTACACCTTC
>TRBJ2-7|.|.|TRBV7-9
CASSPRDVGYEQYF
TGTGCCAGCAGCCCCCGGGACGTCGGCTACGAGCAGTACTTC
>TRBJ2-1|TRBD1|.|TRBV6-5
CASSYSIPGTGGRDEQFF
TGTGCCAGCAGTTACTCGATTCCCGGGACAGGGGGCAGGGATGAGCAGTTCTTC
>TRBJ2-1|.|many|TRBV10-3
CAIKGGSSYNEQFF
TGTGCCATCAAAGGGGGGAGCTCCTACAATGAGCAGTTCTTC
>TRBJ2-6|.|few|TRBV4-3
CASSQEAGVGANVLTF
TGCGCCAGCAGCCAAGAGGCGGGCGTGGGGGCCAACGTCCTGACTTTC
>TRBJ2-3|TRBD1|few|TRBV20-1
CSASPLTGGGVTDTQYF
TGCAGTGCTAGTCCACTGACAGGGGGCGGAGTCACAGATACGCAGTATTTT
>TRBJ1-1|TRBD1|.|TRBV12-3/TRBV12-4
CASTRRDSVSEAFF
TGTGCCAGCACCCGGCGGGACAGCGTTTCTGAAGCTTTCTTT
>TRBJ2-2|TRBD1|.|TRBV7-8
CASSLGLGGGTGELFF
TGTGCCAGCAGCCTCGGCCTAGGGGGCGGGACCGGGGAGCTGTTTTTT
>TRBJ2-7|TRBD1|.|TRBV20-1
CSASSPGQHQITEQYF
TGCAGTGCTAGTTCCCCGGGACAGCACCAGATTACCGAGCAGTACTTC
>TRBJ2-3|TRBD2|.|TRBV7-2
CASSSGLAGHADTQYF
TGTGCCAGCAGCTCCGGACTAGCGGGACATGCAGATACGCAGTATTTT
>TRBJ2-7|.|.|TRBV7-2
CASSLADRGGSYEQYF
TGTGCCAGCAGCTTAGCAGATAGAGGGGGCTCCTACGAGCAGTACTTC
>TRBJ2-5|TRBD2|few|TRBV20-1
CSAPSATSVQKETQYF
TGCAGTGCTCCCTCCGCAACTAGCGTGCAAAAAGAGACCCAGTACTTC
>TRBJ2-7|.|.|TRBV15
CATSRGSEHPWEQYF
TGTGCCACCAGCAGAGGGTCAGAGCACCCCTGGGAGCAGTACTTC
>TRBJ1-1|TRBD1|few|TRBV29-1
CSTGQGGGRSEAFF
TGCAGCACCGGACAGGGAGGGGGTCGGTCTGAAGCTTTCTTT
>TRBJ1-3|TRBD1|few|TRBV10-3
CAIRKRTGVGNTIYF
TGTGCCATCAGAAAGAGGACAGGGGTTGGAAACACCATATATTTT
>TRBJ2-1|TRBD2|few|TRBV6-2/TRBV6-3
CASSWSGGAREQFF
TGTGCCAGCAGTTGGAGCGGGGGGGCGAGAGAGCAGTTCTTC
>TRBJ2-1|TRBD2|few|TRBV6-2/TRBV6-3
CASTIGLDAYNEQFF
TGTGCCAGCACGATAGGACTAGATGCCTACAATGAGCAGTTCTTC
>TRBJ2-7|.|.|TRBV5-5
CASSLYPGEGTGEQYF
TGTGCCAGCAGCTTGTATCCGGGTGAGGGGACGGGCGAGCAGTACTTC
>TRBJ1-2|TRBD1|.|TRBV5-6
CASSLEGTGATFSGYTF
TGTGCCAGCAGCTTGGAGGGGACAGGAGCAACTTTCTCTGGCTACACCTTC
>TRBJ2-2|.|many|TRBV4-3
CASSPMTDRGELFF
TGCGCCAGCAGCCCGATGACCGACAGGGGGGAGCTGTTTTTT
>TRBJ2-5|.|few|TRBV4-1
CASSQGWGRMTETQYF
TGCGCCAGCAGCCAAGGTTGGGGCAGGATGACGGAGACCCAGTACTTC
>TRBJ2-1|TRBD1|.|TRBV9
CASSVASGQGVDNEQFF
TGTGCCAGCAGCGTAGCCTCGGGGCAGGGGGTAGACAATGAGCAGTTCTTC
>TRBJ1-1|.|few|TRBV4-3
CASSPDVEFEAFF
TGCGCCAGCAGCCCGGACGTCGAATTTGAAGCTTTCTTT
>TRBJ2-3|.|.|TRBV4-3
CASSQAWAATLSTDTQYF
TGCGCCAGCAGCCAAGCCTGGGCGGCGACCCTTAGCACAGATACGCAGTATTTT
>TRBJ2-7|.|.|TRBV7-9
CASRNSGERNEQYF
TGTGCCAGCAGAAACAGCGGCGAGAGGAACGAGCAGTACTTC
>TRBJ2-2|.|many|TRBV15
CATSREDGELFF
TGTGCCACCAGCAGAGAAGACGGGGAGCTGTTTTTT
>TRBJ2-1|.|few|TRBV20-1
CSARSIPEQFF
TGCAGTGCTAGGTCGATCCCCGAGCAGTTCTTC
>TRBJ1-1|.|few|TRBV7-9
CASSSFTQNTEAFF
TGTGCCAGCAGCTCTTTTACACAGAACACTGAAGCTTTCTTT
>TRBJ2-7|TRBD2|many|TRBV29-1
CSVSRAGGSSYEQYF
TGCAGCGTCAGCAGAGCGGGAGGAAGCTCCTACGAGCAGTACTTC
>TRBJ1-5|.|few|TRBV6-5
CASSYSPIRPQHF
TGTGCCAGCAGTTATTCTCCAATTCGGCCCCAGCATTTT
>TRBJ2-3|TRBD2|.|TRBV3-1
CASSQEGGIMADTQYF
TGTGCCAGCAGCCAAGAGGGGGGGATTATGGCAGATACGCAGTATTTT
>TRBJ1-1|TRBD1|few|TRBV12-3/TRBV12-4
CASSLSSGTEKGTEAFF
TGTGCCAGCAGTTTATCCTCCGGGACAGAGAAAGGGACTGAAGCTTTCTTT
>TRBJ2-1|.|.|TRBV6-4
CASSDVAYNYNEQFF
TGTGCCAGCAGCGACGTAGCCTACAATTACAATGAGCAGTTCTTC
>TRBJ2-1|TRBD2|few|TRBV7-2
CASSYLAGGVYEQFF
TGTGCCAGCAGCTATCTAGCGGGAGGGGTATATGAGCAGTTCTTC
>TRBJ2-7|.|many|TRBV6-2/TRBV6-3
CASSKGDYEQYF
TGTGCCAGCAGTAAAGGGGACTACGAGCAGTACTTC
>TRBJ2-5|.|.|TRBV27
CASSSWGSQETQYF
TGTGCCAGCAGTTCCTGGGGCAGCCAAGAGACCCAGTACTTC
>TRBJ2-1|.|few|TRBV9
CASSAGDPHNEQFF
TGTGCCAGCAGCGCGGGGGACCCTCACAATGAGCAGTTCTTC
>TRBJ2-5|.|.|TRBV6-6
CASSYSNSGVYF
TGTGCCAGCAGTTACTCGAATTCGGGGGTGTACTTC
>TRBJ2-3|TRBD2|.|TRBV4-3
CASTPNGLAGGTDTQYF
TGCGCCAGCACCCCGAACGGACTAGCGGGAGGTACAGATACGCAGTATTTT
>TRBJ2-1|TRBD1|.|TRBV7-3
CASSTYPGQGGNEQFF
TGTGCCAGCAGCACCTACCCGGGACAGGGGGGGAATGAGCAGTTCTTC
>TRBJ2-5|.|many|TRBV29-1
CSVRTQGYQETQYF
TGCAGCGTTCGTACCCAGGGGTACCAAGAGACCCAGTACTTC
>TRBJ2-7|.|few|TRBV15
CATSRVIGAVGAYEQYF
TGTGCCACCAGCAGAGTGATAGGGGCAGTCGGTGCCTACGAGCAGTACTTC
>TRBJ1-1|.|.|TRBV29-1
CSVAAGMNTEAFF
TGCAGCGTTGCGGCAGGGATGAACACTGAAGCTTTCTTT
>TRBJ2-6|TRBD1|few|TRBV20-1
CSAIWDRGLSGANVLTF
TGCAGTGCCATCTGGGACAGGGGTCTCTCTGGGGCCAACGTCCTGACTTTC
>TRBJ2-5|TRBD1|.|TRBV10-3
CAISLRDRGETQYF
TGTGCCATCAGCCTCCGGGACAGGGGGGAGACCCAGTACTTC
>TRBJ2-5|TRBD2|few|TRBV10-2
CASRAPGLAGQETQYF
TGCGCCAGCAGAGCCCCGGGACTAGCGGGTCAAGAGACCCAGTACTTC